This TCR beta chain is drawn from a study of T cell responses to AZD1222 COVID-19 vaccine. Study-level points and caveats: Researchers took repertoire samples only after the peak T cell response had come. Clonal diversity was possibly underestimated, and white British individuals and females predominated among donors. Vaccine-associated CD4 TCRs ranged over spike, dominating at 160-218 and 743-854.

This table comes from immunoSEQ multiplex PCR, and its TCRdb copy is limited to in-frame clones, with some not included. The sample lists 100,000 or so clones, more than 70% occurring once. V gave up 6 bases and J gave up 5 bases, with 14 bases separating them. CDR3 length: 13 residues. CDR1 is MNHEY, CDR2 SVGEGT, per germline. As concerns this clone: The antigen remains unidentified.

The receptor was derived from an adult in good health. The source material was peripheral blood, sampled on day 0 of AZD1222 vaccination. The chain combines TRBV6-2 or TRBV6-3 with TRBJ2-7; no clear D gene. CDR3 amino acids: CASSIDGWNEQYF. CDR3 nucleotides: TGTGCCAGCAGCATTGACGGGTGGAACGAGCAGTACTTC.